A selection of T cell receptor beta chains follows, all from one sample in a study of cytomegalovirus exposure and HLA in healthy donors. Sequencing was performed with immunoSEQ multiplex PCR; in TCRdb, only in-frame clones are kept and a portion is missing. The sample lists some 120,000 clones, approximately 91% occurring once. The specimen was PBMCs. These receptors were taken from a woman between 18 and 30 years old in good health and CMV-seronegative. CDR3s include the opening cysteine and the closing phenylalanine or tryptophan. A D gene is named only where the DNA matches it firmly. Not every row has a clone size; where given, it reads once, few, many or a size class.

TRBV5-6	-	-	TRBJ2-3	TGTGCCAGCAGCTTGGCCATGGGGGCCTCTAGCACAGATACGCAGTATTTT	CASSLAMGASSTDTQYF
TRBV6-1	TRBD1	-	TRBJ1-2	TGTGCCAGCAGGGAAGACAGGGGGCTAGGTTTAGGCTACACCTTC	CASREDRGLGLGYTF
TRBV30	TRBD1	-	TRBJ1-2	TGTGCCTGGAGTAGGGACAGTCAGGCCTATGGCTACACCTTC	CAWSRDSQAYGYTF
TRBV9	-	-	TRBJ2-5	TGTGCCAGCAGCGTAGGCGGGGACCTACAAGAGACCCAGTACTTC	CASSVGGDLQETQYF
TRBV19	TRBD1	-	TRBJ2-7	TGTGCCAGTAGGGAAGGGGGGACAGGGGGCGACGAGCAGTACTTC	CASREGGTGGDEQYF
TRBV4-1	TRBD2	-	TRBJ2-1	TGCGCCAGCAGCCAAGATTCGGGACTAGCTTTAAATGAGCAGTTCTTC	CASSQDSGLALNEQFF
TRBV12-1	-	-	TRBJ1-1	TGTGCCAGCAGCTGGTTTTCCAGGGGGCCTGAAGCTTTCTTT	CASSWFSRGPEAFF
TRBV10-3	TRBD2	-	TRBJ2-1	TGTGCCATCAAAACTAGCGGGAGTGGCAATGAGCAGTTCTTC	CAIKTSGSGNEQFF
TRBV4-1	-	-	TRBJ2-7	TGCGCCAGCAGCCAAACAGAGCAGGGCTACGAGCAGTACTTC	CASSQTEQGYEQYF
TRBV25-1	TRBD1	-	TRBJ2-3	TGTGCCAGCAGTGCCCGCCGACAGGGGTTTGGCACAGATACGCAGTATTTT	CASSARRQGFGTDTQYF
TRBV6-4	-	few	TRBJ1-5	TGTGCCAGCAGCAGGGATAGCAATCAGCCCCAGCATTTT	CASSRDSNQPQHF
TRBV4-1	-	-	TRBJ2-1	TGCGCCAGCAGTCGACCTACTAGTCTGGGCGGGGTACACAATGAGCAGTTCTTC	CASSRPTSLGGVHNEQFF
TRBV4-2	TRBD2	-	TRBJ2-1	TGTGCCAGCAGCCGAGGGACTAGCGGGAGGGGGGGGAATGAGCAGTTCTTC	CASSRGTSGRGGNEQFF
TRBV9	-	-	TRBJ2-2	TGTGCCAGCAGCGTAGACGTCAGTCCAAACACCGGGGAGCTGTTTTTT	CASSVDVSPNTGELFF
TRBV27	-	once	TRBJ1-1	TGTGCCAGCAGTTTGGGGGCAGGAATGAACACTGAAGCTTTCTTT	CASSLGAGMNTEAFF
TRBV27	-	-	TRBJ1-5	TGTGCCAGCAGTTTACAGGGGCCGGTGCCCCAGCATTTT	CASSLQGPVPQHF
TRBV11-3	TRBD1	-	TRBJ1-1	TGTGCCAGCAGCTTAGACTCCCGACAGGGCACTGAAGCTTTCTTT	CASSLDSRQGTEAFF
TRBV7-9	-	-	TRBJ1-2	TGTGCCAGCAGCAACGGGGTTATTGGCTACACCTTC	CASSNGVIGYTF
TRBV29-1	TRBD1	-	TRBJ1-1	TGCAGCGTTTCCCCAGGGGGCGTCACTGAAGCTTTCTTT	CSVSPGGVTEAFF
TRBV4-1	TRBD1	few	TRBJ1-1	TGCGCCAGCAGCCTGACAGGGTTCGAAGACACTGAAGCTTTCTTT	CASSLTGFEDTEAFF
TRBV5-1	TRBD2	-	TRBJ2-3	TGCGCCAGCAGCTTAGGGCTAGCGGGGGCAGATACGCAGTATTTT	CASSLGLAGADTQYF
TRBV4-1	TRBD1	-	TRBJ2-7	TGCGCCAGCAGCCAAGTAAGACAGGGGGTCGGTCACGAGCAGTACTTC	CASSQVRQGVGHEQYF
TRBV27	TRBD2	-	TRBJ2-5	TGTGCCAGCAGCATAGCGGGGCCACAAGAGACCCAGTACTTC	CASSIAGPQETQYF
TRBV10-1	TRBD1	-	TRBJ1-1	TGCGCCAGCAGTGAGGACAGGGCCACTGAAGCTTTCTTT	CASSEDRATEAFF
TRBV2	-	-	TRBJ1-1	TGTGCCAGCACCCAATGGGGCAGGGAGGGGAACACTGAAGCTTTCTTT	CASTQWGREGNTEAFF
TRBV6-5	TRBD1	-	TRBJ2-3	TGTGCCAGCAGACTAGCGGACAGGGGGACAGATACGCAGTATTTT	CASRLADRGTDTQYF
TRBV6-1	-	once	TRBJ2-1	TGTGCCAGCAGAAAGAGGGCGGTCAATGAGCAGTTCTTC	CASRKRAVNEQFF
TRBV18	TRBD1	-	TRBJ2-1	TGTGCCAGCTCCTCTCAGGGGACAGATTCGGACAATGAGCAGTTCTTC	CASSSQGTDSDNEQFF
TRBV5-6	-	-	TRBJ2-7	TGTGCCAGCAGCTTGAACGCAATTAGCTCCTACGAGCAGTACTTC	CASSLNAISSYEQYF
TRBV29-1	TRBD1	-	TRBJ2-3	TGCAGCGTTGAGGGCGGGACAGGGGTCACAGATACGCAGTATTTT	CSVEGGTGVTDTQYF
TRBV18	TRBD1	-	TRBJ1-1	TGTGCCAGCTCAGGAGGTGGGCAGGGGGCGGTACGGGACACTGAAGCTTTCTTT	CASSGGGQGAVRDTEAFF
TRBV7-6	-	-	TRBJ2-2	TGTGCCAGCAGCCGAGTCAGGACTGCCTTAAATTCGAACACCGGGGAGCTGTTTTTT	CASSRVRTALNSNTGELFF
TRBV7-2	TRBD2	-	TRBJ2-3	TGTGCCAGCAGCTTACGTGGTAGCGGGAGGACAGATACGCAGTATTTT	CASSLRGSGRTDTQYF